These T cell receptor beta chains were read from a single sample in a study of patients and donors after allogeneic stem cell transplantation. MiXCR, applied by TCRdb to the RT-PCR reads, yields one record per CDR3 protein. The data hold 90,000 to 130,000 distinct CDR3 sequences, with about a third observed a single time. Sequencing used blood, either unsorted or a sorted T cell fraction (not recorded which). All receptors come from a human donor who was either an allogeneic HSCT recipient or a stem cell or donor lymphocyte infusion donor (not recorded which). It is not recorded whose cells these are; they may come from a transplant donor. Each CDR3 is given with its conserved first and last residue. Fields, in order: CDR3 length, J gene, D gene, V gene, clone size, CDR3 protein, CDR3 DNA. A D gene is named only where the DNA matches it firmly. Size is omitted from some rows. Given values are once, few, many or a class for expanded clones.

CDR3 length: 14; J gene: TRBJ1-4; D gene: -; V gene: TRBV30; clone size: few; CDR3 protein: CAWGKGRANEKLFF; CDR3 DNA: TGTGCCTGGGGAAAGGGGAGGGCTAATGAAAAACTGTTTTTT
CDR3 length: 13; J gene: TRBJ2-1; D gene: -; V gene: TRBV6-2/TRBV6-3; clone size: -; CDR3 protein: CASSSLAGNEQFF; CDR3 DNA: TGTGCCAGCAGTTCGCTAGCTGGCAATGAGCAGTTCTTC
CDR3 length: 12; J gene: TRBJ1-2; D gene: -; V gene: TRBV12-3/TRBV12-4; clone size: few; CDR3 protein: CASTFRGYGYTF; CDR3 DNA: TGTGCCAGCACTTTTAGAGGTTATGGCTACACCTTC
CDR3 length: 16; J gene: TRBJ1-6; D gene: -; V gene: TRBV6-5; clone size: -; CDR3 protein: CASSYDGTPYNSPLHF; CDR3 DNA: TGTGCCAGCAGTTACGACGGGACGCCCTATAATTCACCCCTCCACTTT
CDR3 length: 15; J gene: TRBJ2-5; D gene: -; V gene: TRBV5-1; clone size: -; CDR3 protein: CASSLDGQFQETQYF; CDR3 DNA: TGCGCCAGCAGCTTGGACGGACAGTTTCAAGAGACCCAGTACTTC
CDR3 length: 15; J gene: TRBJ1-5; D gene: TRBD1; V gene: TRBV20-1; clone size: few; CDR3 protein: CSARGGTVYNQPQHF; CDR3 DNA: TGCAGTGCTAGGGGGGGGACAGTTTACAATCAGCCCCAGCATTTT
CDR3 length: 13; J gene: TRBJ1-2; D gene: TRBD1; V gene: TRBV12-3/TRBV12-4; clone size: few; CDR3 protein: CASWDRDRYGYTF; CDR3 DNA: TGTGCCAGCTGGGACAGGGATCGCTATGGCTACACCTTC
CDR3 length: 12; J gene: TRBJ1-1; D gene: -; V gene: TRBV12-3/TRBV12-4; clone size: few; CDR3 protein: CASRKQGTEAFF; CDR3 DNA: TGTGCCAGCAGGAAACAAGGCACTGAAGCTTTCTTT
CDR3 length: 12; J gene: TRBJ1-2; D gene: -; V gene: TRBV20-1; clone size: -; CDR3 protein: CSATEGNYGYTF; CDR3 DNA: TGCAGTGCAACCGAGGGGAACTATGGCTACACCTTC
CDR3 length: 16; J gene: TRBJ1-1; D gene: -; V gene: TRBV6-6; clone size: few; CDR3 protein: CASSLVVGRMNTEAFF; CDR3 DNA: TGTGCCAGCAGTTTGGTCGTGGGACGGATGAACACTGAAGCTTTCTTT
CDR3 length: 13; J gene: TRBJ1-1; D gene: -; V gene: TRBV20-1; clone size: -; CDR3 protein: CSARDNGRTEAFF; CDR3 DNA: TGCAGTGCTAGAGATAACGGGAGGACTGAAGCTTTCTTT
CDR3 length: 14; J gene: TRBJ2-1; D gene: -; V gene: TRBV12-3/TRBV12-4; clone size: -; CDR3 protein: CASTPGGLNNEQFF; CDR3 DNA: TGTGCCAGCACCCCCGGGGGGCTAAACAATGAGCAGTTCTTC
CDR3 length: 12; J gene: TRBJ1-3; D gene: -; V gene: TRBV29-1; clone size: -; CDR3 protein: CSVKSSGNTIYF; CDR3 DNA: TGCAGCGTTAAATCCTCTGGAAACACCATATATTTT
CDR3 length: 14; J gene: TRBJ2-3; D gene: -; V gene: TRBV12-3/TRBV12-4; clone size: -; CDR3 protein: CASSFASSTDTQYF; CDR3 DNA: TGTGCCAGCAGTTTTGCGTCTAGCACAGATACGCAGTATTTT
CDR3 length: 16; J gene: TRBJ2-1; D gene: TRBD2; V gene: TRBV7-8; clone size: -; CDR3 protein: CASKRTGTSGRYEQFF; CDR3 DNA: TGTGCCAGCAAACGAACCGGGACTAGCGGGAGATATGAGCAGTTCTTC
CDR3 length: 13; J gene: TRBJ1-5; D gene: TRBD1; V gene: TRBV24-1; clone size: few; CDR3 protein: CATGRGLVQPQHF; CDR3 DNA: TGTGCCACCGGCAGGGGGCTGGTCCAGCCCCAGCATTTT
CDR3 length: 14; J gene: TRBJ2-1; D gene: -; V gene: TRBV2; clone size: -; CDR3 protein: CASSVGGSLNEQFF; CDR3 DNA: TGTGCCAGCAGTGTTGGAGGGAGCCTCAATGAGCAGTTCTTC
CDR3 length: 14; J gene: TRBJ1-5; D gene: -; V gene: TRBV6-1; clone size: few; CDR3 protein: CASSPTGFNQPQHF; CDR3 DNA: TGTGCCAGCAGTCCGACAGGATTCAATCAGCCCCAGCATTTT
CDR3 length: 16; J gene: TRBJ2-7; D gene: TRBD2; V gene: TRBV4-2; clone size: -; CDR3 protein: CASSQEVLAVSYEQYF; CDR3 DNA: TGTGCCAGCAGCCAAGAGGTGCTAGCGGTCTCCTACGAGCAGTACTTC
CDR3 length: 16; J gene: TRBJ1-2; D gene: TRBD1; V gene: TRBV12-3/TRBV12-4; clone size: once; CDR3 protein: CASSLGTGGHSGGYTF; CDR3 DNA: TGTGCCAGCAGCTTGGGGACAGGGGGCCATTCGGGTGGCTACACCTTC
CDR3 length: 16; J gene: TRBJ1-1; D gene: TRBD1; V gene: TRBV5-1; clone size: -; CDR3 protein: CASSPGQGAWDTEAFF; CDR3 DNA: TGCGCCAGCAGCCCCGGACAGGGGGCCTGGGACACTGAAGCTTTCTTT
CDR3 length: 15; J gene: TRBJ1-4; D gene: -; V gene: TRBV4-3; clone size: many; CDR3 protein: CASSQDRAGNEKLFF; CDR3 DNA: TGCGCCAGCAGCCAAGACAGGGCGGGTAATGAAAAACTGTTTTTT
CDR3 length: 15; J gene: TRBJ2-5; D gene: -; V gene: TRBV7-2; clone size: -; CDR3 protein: CASSLEGAGEETQYF; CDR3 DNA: TGTGCCAGCAGCTTAGAGGGGGCGGGAGAAGAGACCCAGTACTTC
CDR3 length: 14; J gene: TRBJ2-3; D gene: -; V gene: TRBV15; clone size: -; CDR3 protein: CATSRQGSADTQYF; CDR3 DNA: TGTGCCACCAGCAGACAGGGGTCCGCAGATACGCAGTATTTT
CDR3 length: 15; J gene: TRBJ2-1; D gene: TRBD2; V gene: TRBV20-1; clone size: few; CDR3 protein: CRGASGSSSYNEQFF; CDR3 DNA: TGCAGGGGAGCTAGCGGGAGCTCCAGCTACAATGAGCAGTTCTTC
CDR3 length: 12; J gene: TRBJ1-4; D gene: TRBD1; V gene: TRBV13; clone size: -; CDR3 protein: CASSLGGTGLFF; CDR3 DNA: TGTGCCAGCAGCCTCGGCGGGACAGGGCTGTTTTTT
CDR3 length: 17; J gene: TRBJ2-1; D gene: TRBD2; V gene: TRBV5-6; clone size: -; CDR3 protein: CASSLGLAGSSYNEQFF; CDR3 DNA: TGTGCCAGCAGCTTGGGGCTAGCGGGAAGCTCCTACAATGAGCAGTTCTTC
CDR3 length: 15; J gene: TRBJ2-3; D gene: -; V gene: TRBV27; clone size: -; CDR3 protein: CASSPDVPSTDTQYF; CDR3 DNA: TGTGCCAGCAGTCCGGACGTTCCTAGCACAGATACGCAGTATTTT
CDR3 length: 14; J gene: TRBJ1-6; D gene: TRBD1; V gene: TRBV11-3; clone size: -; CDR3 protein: CASSPRTGNSPLHF; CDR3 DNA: TGTGCCAGCAGCCCACGGACAGGAAATTCACCCCTCCACTTT
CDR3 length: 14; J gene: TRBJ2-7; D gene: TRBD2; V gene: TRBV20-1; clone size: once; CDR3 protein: CSARDASGSYEQYF; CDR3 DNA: TGCAGTGCTAGAGACGCTAGCGGGAGTTACGAGCAGTACTTC
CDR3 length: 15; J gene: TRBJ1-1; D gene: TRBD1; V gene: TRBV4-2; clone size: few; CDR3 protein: CASADRPSMNTEAFF; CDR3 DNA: TGTGCCAGCGCGGACAGGCCCTCTATGAACACTGAAGCTTTCTTT
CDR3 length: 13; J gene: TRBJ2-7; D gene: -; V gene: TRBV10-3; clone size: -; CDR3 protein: CASQEGYLNEQYF; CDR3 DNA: TGTGCCTCCCAGGAAGGGTACCTTAACGAGCAGTACTTC
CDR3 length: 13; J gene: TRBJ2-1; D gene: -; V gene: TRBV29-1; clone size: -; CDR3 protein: CSVDVDYYNEQFF; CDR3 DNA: TGCAGCGTTGACGTCGACTACTACAATGAGCAGTTCTTC
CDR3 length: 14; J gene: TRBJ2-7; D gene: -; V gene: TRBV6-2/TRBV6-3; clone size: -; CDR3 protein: CASSLYVGQAEQYF; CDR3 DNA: TGTGCCAGCAGTCTCTACGTTGGGCAGGCCGAGCAGTACTTC
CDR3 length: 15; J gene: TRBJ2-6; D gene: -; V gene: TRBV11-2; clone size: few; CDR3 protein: CASSLQLSGANVLTF; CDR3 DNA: TGTGCCAGCAGCTTACAGCTCTCTGGGGCCAACGTCCTGACTTTC
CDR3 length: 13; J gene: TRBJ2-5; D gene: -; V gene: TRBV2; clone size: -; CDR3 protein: CASRPWAWETQYF; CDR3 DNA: TGTGCCAGCAGGCCCTGGGCTTGGGAGACCCAGTACTTC
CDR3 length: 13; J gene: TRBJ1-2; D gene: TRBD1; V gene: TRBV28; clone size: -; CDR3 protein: CATRTGGDYGYTF; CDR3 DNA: TGTGCCACCCGGACAGGGGGTGACTATGGCTACACCTTC